The rows below give T cell receptor beta chains drawn from one sample of a study of cytomegalovirus exposure and HLA in healthy donors. Clones were read by immunoSEQ multiplex PCR, and TCRdb kept only the in-frame ones, dropping some. This sample's clone table lists around 60,000 clones. The sequenced material came from PBMCs. The receptor source for this set is a man aged 30-40 years in good health and CMV-seropositive. Both conserved end residues are part of each CDR3. A D gene is named only where the DNA matches it firmly.

d_gene	v_gene	j_gene	CDR3aa	CDR3nt
TRBD1	TRBV7-9	TRBJ2-3	CASSLGQGVGDTQYF	TGTGCCAGCAGCTTAGGGCAGGGGGTCGGGGATACGCAGTATTTT
-	TRBV6-5	TRBJ1-2	CASSDRENYGYTF	TGTGCCAGCAGTGACCGGGAAAACTATGGCTACACCTTC
TRBD1	TRBV30	TRBJ1-2	CAWSMTGGAYGYTF	TGTGCCTGGAGTATGACAGGGGGCGCGTATGGCTACACCTTC
-	TRBV6-1	TRBJ1-5	CASAPNRDQPQHF	TGTGCCAGCGCCCCAAACAGGGATCAGCCCCAGCATTTT
-	TRBV30	TRBJ1-2	CAWNQGIMDGYTF	TGTGCCTGGAATCAGGGGATTATGGATGGCTACACCTTC
-	TRBV29-1	TRBJ1-1	CSVERGQSNTEAFF	TGCAGCGTTGAAAGGGGACAATCGAACACTGAAGCTTTCTTT
-	TRBV10-3	TRBJ1-1	CASDFTGSMNTEAFF	TGTGCCTCCGATTTTACAGGGAGCATGAACACTGAAGCTTTCTTT
TRBD2	TRBV11-2	TRBJ2-3	CASSVVASGRSTDTQYF	TGTGCCAGCAGCGTAGTGGCTAGCGGGAGGAGCACAGATACGCAGTATTTT
-	TRBV6-5	TRBJ1-2	CASRPPGQPAGGYTF	TGTGCCAGCAGGCCCCCCGGACAGCCCGCCGGCGGCTACACCTTC
-	TRBV6-4	TRBJ2-1	CASSDSGLASSYNEQFF	TGTGCCAGCAGTGACTCTGGACTGGCAAGCTCCTACAATGAGCAGTTCTTC
-	TRBV5-1	TRBJ2-3	CASSYPGDGADTQYF	TGCGCCAGCAGCTACCCCGGGGATGGGGCAGATACGCAGTATTTT
TRBD1	TRBV30	TRBJ1-3	CAWGTGTSGNTIYF	TGTGCCTGGGGGACAGGGACTTCTGGAAACACCATATATTTT
TRBD2	TRBV5-4	TRBJ2-1	CASSLVSSGIYNEQFF	TGTGCCAGCAGCTTGGTTTCTAGCGGGATTTACAATGAGCAGTTCTTC
TRBD1	TRBV25-1	TRBJ2-7	CASSEPRDRPSYEQYF	TGTGCCAGCAGTGAACCCCGGGACAGGCCTTCCTACGAGCAGTACTTC
TRBD2	TRBV9	TRBJ2-7	CASSVRSGGYEQYF	TGTGCCAGCAGCGTACGTAGCGGGGGTTACGAGCAGTACTTC
-	TRBV19	TRBJ2-7	CASSIGPGYYEQYF	TGTGCCAGTAGTATTGGGCCGGGGTACTACGAGCAGTACTTC
TRBD2	TRBV2	TRBJ2-2	CASSEYSLAATGELFF	TGTGCCAGCAGTGAATACAGTCTAGCGGCCACCGGGGAGCTGTTTTTT
TRBD1	TRBV6-1	TRBJ2-7	CASSYQRDSAYEQYF	TGTGCCAGCTCCTACCAGAGGGACAGTGCCTACGAGCAGTACTTC
TRBD1	TRBV4-1	TRBJ2-5	CASSPGQLQETQYF	TGCGCCAGCAGCCCGGGACAGTTGCAAGAGACCCAGTACTTC
TRBD2	TRBV5-4	TRBJ2-7	CASSSGLAGAYYEQYF	TGTGCCAGCAGCTCCGGTCTAGCGGGAGCCTATTACGAGCAGTACTTC
-	TRBV7-9	TRBJ1-5	CASSLVTGFSNQPQHF	TGTGCCAGCAGCTTAGTAACTGGTTTTAGCAATCAGCCCCAGCATTTT
TRBD1	TRBV6-6	TRBJ2-3	CASSPLGQEDTQYF	TGTGCCAGCAGTCCTCTCGGACAGGAAGATACGCAGTATTTT
-	TRBV13	TRBJ2-5	CASSLGLDQETQYF	TGTGCCAGCAGCTTAGGACTAGATCAAGAGACCCAGTACTTC
-	TRBV19	TRBJ2-7	CASSIGSAYEQYF	TGTGCCAGTAGTATTGGAAGCGCCTACGAGCAGTACTTC
-	TRBV7-9	TRBJ2-7	CASSPMGAADYEQYF	TGTGCCAGCAGCCCCATGGGGGCGGCAGACTACGAGCAGTACTTC
-	TRBV29-1	TRBJ1-5	CRKKVRDRHIGGNQPQHF	TGCAGGAAAAAGGTCCGGGACCGACATATTGGGGGGAATCAGCCCCAGCATTTT
-	TRBV6-1	TRBJ2-6	CASSEWASVGANVLTF	TGTGCCAGCAGTGAATGGGCGTCGGTCGGGGCCAACGTCCTGACTTTC
TRBD2	TRBV18	TRBJ2-5	CASSPSDTREQYF	TGTGCCAGCTCACCGTCCGACACGCGGGAGCAGTACTTC
-	TRBV14	TRBJ2-3	CASSQVGGALDTQYF	TGTGCCAGCAGCCAAGTAGGGGGGGCGCTTGATACGCAGTATTTT
TRBD2	TRBV9	TRBJ2-3	CASSVVLAGVTDTQYF	TGTGCCAGCAGCGTAGTGCTAGCGGGAGTAACAGATACGCAGTATTTT
-	TRBV28	TRBJ2-7	CASSFPRTRSSYEQYF	TGTGCCAGCAGTTTTCCCCGGACAAGGAGCTCCTACGAGCAGTACTTC
-	TRBV6-1	TRBJ2-7	CASTVISQSAYEQYF	TGTGCCAGCACAGTAATATCACAGAGTGCCTACGAGCAGTACTTC
TRBD2	TRBV9	TRBJ2-1	CASSVVGAGGYSDNEQFF	TGTGCCAGCAGCGTCGTAGGAGCGGGAGGATACTCCGACAATGAGCAGTTCTTC
TRBD1	TRBV6-1	TRBJ1-3	CASSNVGTGGVHF	TGTGCCAGCAGCAATGTCGGGACAGGGGGCGTACATTTT
-	TRBV5-6	TRBJ2-7	CASSLKGAPYEQYF	TGTGCCAGCAGCTTGAAAGGGGCCCCTTACGAGCAGTACTTC
TRBD2	TRBV2	TRBJ2-5	CASELTLAGIEIQYF	TGTGCCAGCGAACTAACACTAGCGGGGATAGAGATCCAGTACTTC
TRBD2	TRBV6-5	TRBJ2-7	CASSYTSGSRYEQYF	TGTGCCAGCAGTTACACTAGCGGGAGTCGGTACGAGCAGTACTTC
-	TRBV14	TRBJ1-1	CASSGQPNTEDFF	TGTGCCAGCAGCGGACAGCCGAACACTGAAGATTTCTTT
TRBD1	TRBV9	TRBJ1-6	CASSPGQGNNSPLHF	TGTGCCAGCAGCCCGGGACAGGGGAACAATTCACCCCTCCACTTT
-	TRBV2	TRBJ1-2	CASNSASVYGYTF	TGTGCCAGCAATTCGGCCAGCGTCTATGGCTACACCTTC
TRBD1	TRBV6-1	TRBJ2-7	CASSIIRDSYEQYF	TGTGCCAGCAGTATTATTCGGGACAGTTACGAGCAGTACTTC
TRBD1	TRBV18	TRBJ2-7	CASSLEGQGIYEQYF	TGTGCCAGCTCACTTGAGGGACAGGGGATCTACGAGCAGTACTTC
-	TRBV6-5	TRBJ2-7	CASSSGSATYEQYF	TGTGCCAGCAGTAGCGGTTCAGCCACCTACGAGCAGTACTTC
TRBD2	TRBV30	TRBJ2-7	CAWSAGGVSYEQYF	TGTGCCTGGAGTGCCGGGGGGGTCTCCTACGAGCAGTACTTC
TRBD1	TRBV5-1	TRBJ2-5	CASSLGGDRVETQYF	TGCGCCAGCAGCTTGGGAGGGGACAGGGTAGAGACCCAGTACTTC
-	TRBV7-2	TRBJ1-1	CASSLNFAEAFF	TGTGCCAGCAGCTTAAATTTCGCTGAAGCTTTCTTT
TRBD2	TRBV30	TRBJ2-3	CAWSPTATSGMDTQYF	TGTGCCTGGAGTCCGACGGCGACTAGCGGGATGGATACGCAGTATTTT
TRBD1	TRBV19	TRBJ1-1	CASSTSGQGNTEDFF	TGTGCCAGTAGTACTTCCGGACAGGGGAACACTGAAGATTTCTTT
-	TRBV6-6	TRBJ2-6	CASRVSGANVLTF	TGTGCCTCGCGGGTCTCTGGGGCCAACGTCCTGACTTTC
-	TRBV6-1	TRBJ1-4	CASKRQVWTNEKLFF	TGTGCCAGCAAAAGACAGGTGTGGACTAATGAAAAACTGTTTTTT
-	TRBV30	TRBJ1-1	CAWTKQAMNTEAFF	TGTGCCTGGACTAAACAGGCGATGAACACTGAAGCTTTCTTT
TRBD1	TRBV18	TRBJ1-5	CASSPRDRGWDQPQHF	TGTGCCAGCTCACCAAGGGACAGGGGATGGGATCAGCCCCAGCATTTT
TRBD1	TRBV4-1	TRBJ2-5	CASSQQGAATQYF	TGCGCCAGCAGCCAACAGGGGGCTGCGACCCAGTACTTC
-	TRBV30	TRBJ1-5	CAWSVQGVQPQHF	TGTGCCTGGAGTGTACAAGGGGTACAGCCCCAGCATTTT
-	TRBV20-1	TRBJ1-1	CSAPIVTEAFF	TGCAGTGCTCCAATTGTGACTGAAGCTTTCTTT
TRBD2	TRBV30	TRBJ2-2	CAWSYRTSGFRELFF	TGTGCCTGGTCATATCGGACTAGCGGCTTCCGGGAGCTGTTTTTT
-	TRBV30	TRBJ2-7	CAWSTQGYEQYF	TGTGCCTGGAGTACCCAGGGGTACGAGCAGTACTTC